These 32 T cell receptor beta chains share one sample of origin, sequenced in a study of blood T cells in healthy people across ages. Then a second PCR, running about 7 to 11 cycles, was carried out with a sample-barcoded 5' primer and a J-beta primer mix. One entry per CDR3 protein results from TCRdb running MiXCR on the 5' RACE reads. The sample contains around 1,000,000 distinct CDR3 sequences, about 23% of which appear only once. This sample also belongs to another study, concerning T cells of mothers and their children.

The sequenced sample was blood. The receptors come from a girl aged 2 to 10 in good health.

This clonotype was seen a few times. The chain combines TRBV4-3 with TRBJ2-1; 11 bases line up with TRBD2. Germline CDR1 reads LGHNA; CDR2 reads YSLEER. This CDR3 comprises 18 residues. The ends lost 0 bases at V and 4 bases at J; junction bases unmatched: 8. The CDR3 spells CASSQEGTSGGRYNEQFF. The CDR3 nucleotides are TGCGCCAGCAGCCAAGAAGGAACTAGCGGGGGCCGTTACAATGAGCAGTTCTTC.

This clonotype was counted a few times. The J gene is TRBJ1-2, the V gene TRBV7-2; 7 nucleotides line up with TRBD1. V shed 5 bases, J shed 3 bases, and the junction held 3 bases outside the gene matches. Germline CDR1 and CDR2: SGHTA and FQGNSA. The CDR3 is 13 amino acids. The CDR3 nucleotides are TGTGCCAGCAGCGTGACAGGGTACTATGGCTACACCTTC. Its protein is CASSVTGYYGYTF.

This sequence joins TRBV5-1 and TRBJ2-6; 8 nucleotides line up with TRBD1. The CDR3 consists of 18 residues. V shed 0 bases, J shed 0 bases, and the junction held 5 bases outside the gene matches. Germline V lookup: CDR1 SGHRS, CDR2 YFSETQ. The CDR3 DNA sequence: TGCGCCAGCAGCTTGGTAGGGACAGGTGACTCTGGGGCCAACGTCCTGACTTTC. It yields the protein CASSLVGTGDSGANVLTF.

This clonotype has more than one count but fewer than ten. The J gene is TRBJ2-7, the V gene TRBV20-1; D is perhaps TRBD2 (6 bases). CDR3 size: 12 residues. Trimming shortened V by 5 bases and J by 3 bases, and 11 bases separated the two germline ends. CDR1 and CDR2 from the germline V gene are DFQATT and SNEGSKA (reference sequence). The CDR3 is CSARGSSYEQYF. CDR3 DNA sequence: TGCAGTGCTCGGGGGTCCAGCTACGAGCAGTACTTC.

The V and J genes are TRBV29-1 and TRBJ1-1; no clear D. The CDR3 runs to 13 residues. In germline, CDR1 is SQVTM, CDR2 ANQGSEA. Trimming took off 4 bases at V and 0 bases at J, with 9 bases between the two ends. The CDR3 DNA is TGCAGCGTTGCACCCGAGGTGAACACTGAAGCTTTCTTT. This encodes CSVAPEVNTEAFF.

The chain links TRBV4-2 to TRBJ2-1, with D hard to call. This CDR3 comprises 17 residues. The germline V gene encodes CDR1 LGHNA and CDR2 YNFKEQ. Trimming took off 1 base at V and 12 bases at J, with 25 bases between the two ends. The CDR3 here is CASSQVVVGLLSPRQFF. The CDR3 DNA sequence: TGTGCCAGCAGCCAAGTAGTCGTGGGCCTCCTTTCCCCAAGGCAGTTCTTC.

V usage is TRBV6-5 and J usage is TRBJ2-7; 8 bases align to TRBD1. This CDR3 region has 16 residues. Germline CDR1 and CDR2: MNHEY and SVGAGI. Germline trimming cut 2 bases from V and 3 bases from J; bases unmatched to any gene: 9. The CDR3 coding sequence is TGTGCCAGCAGTTACCGAACAGGGGGACAATTCTACGAGCAGTACTTC. The encoded protein is CASSYRTGGQFYEQYF.

The rearrangement joins TRBV29-1 to TRBJ1-2; possibly TRBD1 for D (6 bases). This CDR3 has 12 residues. The V and J ends lost 6 bases and 4 bases respectively, with 12 bases between them. Germline V gene sequence: CDR1 SQVTM, CDR2 ANQGSEA. CDR3 nucleotide sequence: TGCAGCGTGGACCAAGGGGGCTATGGCTACACCTTC. Translating gives CSVDQGGYGYTF.

J is TRBJ1-2 and V is TRBV5-1; 7 bases align to TRBD1. The V gene end was trimmed by 4 bases and the J gene end by 4 bases; junction bases not matched to a gene: 7. The CDR3 runs 14 residues. Per germline, CDR1 SGHRS and CDR2 YFSETQ. The CDR3 region has the DNA TGCGCCAGCAGCGAAGGACAGGCTGGCTATGGCTACACCTTC. Amino acids: CASSEGQAGYGYTF. Supplemented by reference TRBV5-1 and TRBJ1-2, the full variable domain reads KAGVTQTPRYLIKTRGQQVTLSCSPISGHRSVSWYQQTPGQGLQFLFEYFSETQRNKGNFPGRFSGRQFSNSRSEMNVSTLELGDSALYLCASSEGQAGYGYTFGSGTRLTVV.

The CDR3: CASSPGGLTDTQYF. The CDR3 DNA reads TGCGCCAGCAGTCCGGGGGGACTCACAGATACGCAGTATTTT. This chain uses TRBV10-1 with TRBJ2-3; 7 nucleotides match TRBD2. After removal of 5 bases from V and 2 bases from J, the junction contained 4 bases not matched to a gene. The CDR3 spans 14 residues. Germline CDR1 and CDR2: WNHNN and SYGVQD (reference sequence).

This clonotype showed up just a few times. This rearrangement joins TRBV6-1 to TRBJ2-5, with 8 bases lining up with TRBD2. The CDR3 contains 17 residues. J lost 4 bases, V lost 5 bases, and 15 bases had no gene match. CDR1 MNHNS and CDR2 SASEGT come from the germline V gene. The CDR3, as DNA: TGTGCCAGCAGTTGGGCTAGCGGGCTAGGAATCCCAGAGACCCAGTACTTC. This encodes CASSWASGLGIPETQYF.

This clonotype came up a few times. J is TRBJ1-3 and V is TRBV28; D is uncertain. Germline CDR1 and CDR2: MDHEN and SYDVKM. CDR3 size: 15 residues. The germline V and J ends were trimmed by 3 bases and 4 bases, with 13 bases remaining between them. The CDR3 loop reads CASSLGGSTGNTIYF. DNA for the CDR3: TGTGCCAGCAGTTTGGGAGGGTCAACAGGAAACACCATATATTTT.

This clonotype was detected only a few times. A read error may account for a junction end that differs from germline. CDR3 DNA sequence: TGCAGTGCTAGATCCCTGGCTGTGGCCAAAAACGTTCAGTACTTC. This encodes CSARSLAVAKNVQYF. The J gene is TRBJ2-4, the V gene TRBV20-1; D remains unclear. Germline V gives CDR1 DFQATT, CDR2 SNEGSKA (reference sequence). The CDR3 is 15 residues long.

The V and J genes are TRBV6-1 and TRBJ1-5; 7 bases map to TRBD1. The CDR3 loop spans 15 amino acids. Germline values: CDR1 MNHNS, CDR2 SASEGT. The ends lost 8 bases at V and 6 bases at J; junction bases unmatched: 13. The CDR3 sequence: CASEYTTGAGQPQHF. CDR3 nucleotides: TGTGCCAGCGAGTACACTACAGGGGCGGGTCAGCCCCAGCATTTT.

This clonotype was found a few times. The V and J genes are TRBV5-1 and TRBJ1-2, with a weak D call TRBD1 (6 bases). V was pared by 4 bases and J by 6 bases, with 19 bases between. Per the germline V gene, CDR1 is SGHRS and CDR2 is YFSETQ. This CDR3 spans 15 amino acids. Here the CDR3 DNA reads TGCGCCAGCAGCCCAGACGGGACAATTCGAGATGGCTACACCTTC. Its translation: CASSPDGTIRDGYTF.

This clonotype has just a few counts. The genes are TRBV2 and TRBJ1-5, with 7 bases identical to TRBD1. This CDR3 has 14 amino acids. The junction had 6 bases not matched to a gene; V was cut back by 5 bases and J by 5 bases. Germline V gene lookup returns CDR1 SNHLY and CDR2 FYNNEI. As DNA, the CDR3 is TGTGCCAGCAGTCCCGGGACAGTTTATCAGCCCCAGCATTTT. Translating it yields CASSPGTVYQPQHF.

This clonotype was seen a few times. V usage is TRBV6-1 and J usage is TRBJ1-1, with D unclear. Germline V gene data show CDR1 as MNHNS and CDR2 as SASEGT. The CDR3 extends over 13 amino acids. The ends were cut back, 4 bases at V and 0 bases at J, with 6 bases in the middle. This CDR3 reads CASSGEMNTEAFF. The CDR3 bases are TGTGCCAGCAGTGGCGAGATGAACACTGAAGCTTTCTTT.

In DNA, the CDR3 is TGCGCCAGCAGCTTGGGGTGGGGGAGCTCCTACAATGAGCAGTTCTTC. This encodes CASSLGWGSSYNEQFF. The V call is TRBV5-1, the J call TRBJ2-1; possibly TRBD1 or TRBD2 for D (5 bases each). The CDR3 is made up of 16 amino acids. The V gene lost 0 bases and the J gene lost 0 bases, with 10 bases spanning the gap. Per the germline V gene, CDR1 is SGHRS and CDR2 is YFSETQ.

The genes are TRBV20-1 and TRBJ1-1, with 10 bases aligning to TRBD1. Germline V gene sequence: CDR1 DFQATT, CDR2 SNEGSKA (reference sequence). The CDR3 is 15 residues long. The V gene end was trimmed by 4 bases and the J gene end by 2 bases; junction bases not matched to a gene: 7. The CDR3 bases are TGCAGTGCTACCCGGGACAGGGGTGGAAACACTGAAGCTTTCTTT. It specifies CSATRDRGGNTEAFF.

The chain links TRBV12-3 or TRBV12-4 to TRBJ1-5; D gene unclear. With 8 bases removed from V and 4 bases from J, the gap between germline ends came to 12 bases. The CDR3 is 13 amino acids. DNA of the CDR3: TGTGCCAGCCGAGTCGAGGTGAATCAGCCCCAGCATTTT. It codes for CASRVEVNQPQHF.

This clonotype was seen only a few times. This chain connects TRBV6-5 to TRBJ2-3; 14 bases line up with TRBD2. CDR3 size: 15 residues. Germline V gene lookup returns CDR1 MNHEY and CDR2 SVGAGI. The V gene end was trimmed by 6 bases and the J gene end by 7 bases; junction bases not matched to a gene: 6. The CDR3 reads CASSSGTSGRYTQYF. The CDR3 DNA sequence: TGTGCCAGCAGCTCCGGGACTAGCGGGAGATATACGCAGTATTTT.

This clonotype has only a few counts. V and J are TRBV2 and TRBJ2-3; no clear D gene. This CDR3 is built from 14 residues. The V end was cut by 5 bases, the J end by 2 bases, with 11 bases between. The germline V gene encodes CDR1 SNHLY and CDR2 FYNNEI. The CDR3 nucleotides read TGTGCCAGCAGTTATAGCCGTAACACAGATACGCAGTATTTT. Its translation: CASSYSRNTDTQYF.

V and J are TRBV12-3 or TRBV12-4 and TRBJ2-5; D might be TRBD1 or TRBD2, each matching 6 bases. The end of the DNA is better explained by TRBJ2-7, so the J call may be wrong. The CDR3 is 16 amino acids. The CDR3, as DNA: TGTGCCAGCAGTTTCGGGGGCCCTGGCAGGGGCTACGAGCAGTACTTC. Its protein is CASSFGGPGRGYEQYF.

This clonotype was picked up a small number of times. The chain couples TRBV5-1 to TRBJ2-5, with D possibly matching TRBD2 (5 bases). The CDR3 runs 13 residues. V was shortened by 5 bases and J by 5 bases, with 13 bases between the two germline ends. Germline loops: CDR1 SGHRS, CDR2 YFSETQ. DNA of the CDR3: TGCGCCAGCAGTAACTACGGGAAGGAGACCCAGTACTTC. Translation: CASSNYGKETQYF. Drawing the rest from reference TRBV5-1 and TRBJ2-5, the complete variable domain is KAGVTQTPRYLIKTRGQQVTLSCSPISGHRSVSWYQQTPGQGLQFLFEYFSETQRNKGNFPGRFSGRQFSNSRSEMNVSTLELGDSALYLCASSNYGKETQYFGPGTRLLVL.

Turning to this clonotype: The conserved phenylalanine or tryptophan normally closing the CDR3 is absent here, so this likely arose from a read error. This chain links TRBV29-1 with TRBJ1-4; 7 positions match TRBD1. There are 13 residues in the CDR3. Germline CDR1 reads SQVTM; CDR2 reads ANQGSEA. Trimming cost V 2 bases and J 7 bases; bases outside gene matches: 4. CDR3 loop: CSVEQGVGEKLFC. Here the CDR3 DNA reads TGCAGCGTTGAACAGGGGGTGGGTGAAAAACTGTTTTGT.

The rearrangement links TRBV4-3 to TRBJ2-5; D is perhaps TRBD2 (6 bases). Per germline, CDR1 LGHNA and CDR2 YSLEER. The V end was cut by 4 bases, the J end by 4 bases, with 16 bases between. The CDR3 sequence is 15 residues long. The CDR3 bases are TGCGCCAGCAGCCGGCGGACCCAGCGGGCAGAGACCCAGTACTTC. The encoded protein is CASSRRTQRAETQYF.

The chain is built from TRBV20-1 and TRBJ1-5; D possibly corresponds to TRBD1 (5 bases). The CDR3 runs 14 residues. With 6 bases removed from V and 2 bases from J, the gap between germline ends came to 14 bases. Per the germline V gene, CDR1 is DFQATT and CDR2 is SNEGSKA (reference sequence). The CDR3 coding sequence is TGCAGTGCCCTCCGGGGGGTTGGCAATCAGCCCCAGCATTTT. Translating it yields CSALRGVGNQPQHF.

V gene TRBV4-1 combines with J gene TRBJ2-7; 11 bases fit TRBD2. Germline CDR1 is MGHRA and CDR2 is YSYEKL. The CDR3 has 20 residues. V trimming: 0 bases; J trimming: 0 bases; junction bases outside the gene matches: 13. The CDR3, as DNA: TGCGCCAGCAGCCAAGAGTCGTTCGCGGGACTAGCGGAAAGCTCCTACGAGCAGTACTTC. Encoded protein: CASSQESFAGLAESSYEQYF.

The V and J genes are TRBV12-5 and TRBJ2-3, with D perhaps given as TRBD1 or TRBD2 (5 bases each). The CDR3 runs to 18 residues. The V gene's germline CDR1 is LGHNT and CDR2 FRNRAP. V lost 2 bases and J 3 bases, leaving 21 bases between the germline ends. The DNA for the CDR3 is TGTGCTAGTGGTTTGCCGGGATGGTCCTCCGACAGAACAGATACGCAGTATTTT. This codes for CASGLPGWSSDRTDTQYF.

Only a few counts were recorded for this clonotype. The rearrangement links TRBV7-6 to TRBJ2-5, with D possibly matching TRBD1 (5 bases). The J call may be in error: the DNA end matches TRBJ2-1 better. The CDR3 extends over 14 amino acids. Germline lookup yields CDR1 SGHVS and CDR2 FNYEAQ. The CDR3 reads CASSTRVLGNEQFF. The CDR3 DNA reads TGTGCCAGCAGCACCAGGGTTCTTGGCAATGAGCAGTTCTTC.

There are a few counts of this clonotype. The rearrangement uses TRBV25-1 and TRBJ1-6; 9 bases match TRBD1. The CDR3 is 17 amino acids. Per germline, CDR1 MGHDK and CDR2 SYGVNS. V lost 4 bases and J lost 2; bases outside the gene matches: 6. CDR3 amino acids: CASSARDREAYNSPLHF. The CDR3, as DNA: TGTGCCAGCAGTGCCCGGGACAGGGAGGCCTATAATTCACCCCTCCACTTT.

V usage is TRBV2 and J usage is TRBJ1-1, with 8 nucleotides matching TRBD1. Germline V lookup: CDR1 SNHLY, CDR2 FYNNEI. J gave up 0 bases and V 5 bases, and 8 bases lay outside the gene matches. This CDR3 has 16 residues. As DNA, the CDR3 is TGTGCCAGCAGTCCCGGGACAGGACTAATGAACACTGAAGCTTTCTTT. Translated, it gives CASSPGTGLMNTEAFF.